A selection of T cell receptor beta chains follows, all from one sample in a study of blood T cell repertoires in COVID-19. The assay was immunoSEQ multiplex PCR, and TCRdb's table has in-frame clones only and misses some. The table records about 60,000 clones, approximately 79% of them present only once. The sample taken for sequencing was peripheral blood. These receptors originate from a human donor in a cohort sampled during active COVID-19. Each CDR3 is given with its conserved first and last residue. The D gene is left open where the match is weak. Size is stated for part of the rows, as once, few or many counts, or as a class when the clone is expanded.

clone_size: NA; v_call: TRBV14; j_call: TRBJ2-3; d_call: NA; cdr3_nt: TGTGCCAGCAGCCAAGTTTATGTGGCGACTCTCAGCACAGATACGCAGTATTTT; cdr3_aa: CASSQVYVATLSTDTQYF
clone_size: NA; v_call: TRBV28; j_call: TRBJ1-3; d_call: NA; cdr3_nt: TGTGCCAGCAGTCCCTACACTCGGGGTTCTGGAAACACCATATATTTT; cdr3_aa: CASSPYTRGSGNTIYF
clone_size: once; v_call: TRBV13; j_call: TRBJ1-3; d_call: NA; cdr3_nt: TGTGCCAGCAGGCCCGTGAGCTCTGGAAACACCATATATTTT; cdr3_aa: CASRPVSSGNTIYF
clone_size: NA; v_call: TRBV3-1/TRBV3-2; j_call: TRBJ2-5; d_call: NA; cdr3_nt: TGTGCCAGCAGCCACCGGCTCGGGGAGACCCAGTACTTC; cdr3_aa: CASSHRLGETQYF
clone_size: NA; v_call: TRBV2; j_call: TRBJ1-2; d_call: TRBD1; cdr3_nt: TGTGCCAGCTTATCGGGACAGGAAGTCGGCTACACCTTC; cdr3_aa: CASLSGQEVGYTF
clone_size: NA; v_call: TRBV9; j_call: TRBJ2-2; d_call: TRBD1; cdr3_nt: TGTGCCAGCAGCGCCCGACCGGACAGGGACACCGGGGAGCTGTTTTTT; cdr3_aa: CASSARPDRDTGELFF
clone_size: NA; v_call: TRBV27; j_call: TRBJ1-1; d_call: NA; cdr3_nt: TGTGCCAGCAACGGGGTAACTGAAGCTTTCTTT; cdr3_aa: CASNGVTEAFF
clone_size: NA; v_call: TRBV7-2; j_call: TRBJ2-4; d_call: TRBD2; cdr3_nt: TGTGCCAGCAGCTTTCACGACGCGGGGGTCCAAGAGTACTTC; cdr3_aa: CASSFHDAGVQEYF
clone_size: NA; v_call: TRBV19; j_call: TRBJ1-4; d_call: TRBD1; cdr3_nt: TGTGCCAGTAGTCTCAACAGGGGGCTTGGTGAAAAACTGTTTTTT; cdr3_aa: CASSLNRGLGEKLFF
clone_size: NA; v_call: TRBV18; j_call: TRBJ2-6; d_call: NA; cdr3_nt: TGTGCCAGCTCACCACCGACAGGGGCCAACGTCCTGACTTTC; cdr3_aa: CASSPPTGANVLTF
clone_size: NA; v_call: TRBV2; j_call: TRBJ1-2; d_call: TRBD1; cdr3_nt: TGTGCCAGCAGTGATTGGGACAGGGGGCTCGGGTTTGGCTACACCTTC; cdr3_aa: CASSDWDRGLGFGYTF
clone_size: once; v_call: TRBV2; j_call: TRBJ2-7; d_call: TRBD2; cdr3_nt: TGTGCCAGCACCGAACTAGCGGGGAGCTCCTACGAGCAGTACTTC; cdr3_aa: CASTELAGSSYEQYF
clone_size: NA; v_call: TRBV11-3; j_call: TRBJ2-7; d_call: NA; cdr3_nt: TGTGCCAGCAGCCCCGGGACTTCCTACGAGCAGTACTTC; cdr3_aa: CASSPGTSYEQYF
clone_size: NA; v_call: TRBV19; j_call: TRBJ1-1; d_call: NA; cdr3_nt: TGTGCCAGTAGTATCTACAGTGAAGCTTTCTTT; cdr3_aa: CASSIYSEAFF
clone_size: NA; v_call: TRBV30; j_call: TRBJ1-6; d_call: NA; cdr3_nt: TGTGCCTGGAGTGCAGGGGTATACTCCTATAATTCACCCCTCCACTTT; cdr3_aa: CAWSAGVYSYNSPLHF
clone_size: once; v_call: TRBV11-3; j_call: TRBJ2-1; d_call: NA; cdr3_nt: TGTGCCAGCAGCTCGACAGGCAATGAGCAGTTCTTC; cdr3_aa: CASSSTGNEQFF